These T cell receptor beta chains were read from a single sample in a study of cytomegalovirus exposure and HLA in healthy donors. The method was immunoSEQ multiplex PCR; TCRdb's version includes in-frame clones alone and lacks a portion of them. The table lists about 200,000 clones, around 83% of them singletons, with roughly 13% in the top ten. Material: PBMCs. The receptors originated from a woman aged 25 to 39 in good health and CMV-seropositive. The CDR3 runs from the conserved cysteine through the conserved F or W. The order of the fields is J gene, clone size, D gene, V gene, CDR3 DNA, CDR3 protein. A D gene is named only where the DNA matches it firmly. Where a row states a size, it is once, few, many or the class of an expanded clone; other rows omit it.

J gene: TRBJ2-3; clone size: NA; D gene: TRBD1; V gene: TRBV9; CDR3 DNA: TGTGCCAGCAGCCAAGGACAGGTCACAGATACGCAGTATTTT; CDR3 protein: CASSQGQVTDTQYF
J gene: TRBJ1-2; clone size: NA; D gene: NA; V gene: TRBV5-4; CDR3 DNA: TGTGCCAGCGAAACGAAAGCGGGGGCAGCCTATGGCTACACCTTC; CDR3 protein: CASETKAGAAYGYTF
J gene: TRBJ2-7; clone size: NA; D gene: NA; V gene: TRBV2; CDR3 DNA: TGTGCCAGCTCTTACGACAGAACCTACGAGCAGTACTTC; CDR3 protein: CASSYDRTYEQYF
J gene: TRBJ2-2; clone size: NA; D gene: TRBD1; V gene: TRBV7-3; CDR3 DNA: TGTGCCAGCAGCTACCCGACAGGGGGCACCGGGGAGCTGTTTTTT; CDR3 protein: CASSYPTGGTGELFF
J gene: TRBJ1-3; clone size: NA; D gene: NA; V gene: TRBV19; CDR3 DNA: TGTGCCAGTAGTATCGCGTCGGGAAACACCATATATTTT; CDR3 protein: CASSIASGNTIYF
J gene: TRBJ2-7; clone size: NA; D gene: NA; V gene: TRBV6-1; CDR3 DNA: TGTGCCAGCAGTGAAGGCCCAGCCTACGAGCAGTACTTC; CDR3 protein: CASSEGPAYEQYF
J gene: TRBJ2-7; clone size: NA; D gene: NA; V gene: TRBV10-3; CDR3 DNA: TGTGCCATCAGTGAGTCGAACGGGGCCTACGAGCAGTACTTC; CDR3 protein: CAISESNGAYEQYF
J gene: TRBJ2-3; clone size: NA; D gene: NA; V gene: TRBV27; CDR3 DNA: TGTGCCAGCAGCCACGGGGAGAACACAGATACGCAGTATTTT; CDR3 protein: CASSHGENTDTQYF
J gene: TRBJ2-1; clone size: NA; D gene: NA; V gene: TRBV27; CDR3 DNA: TGTGCCAGCAGTTTAGGGGGGAGGTCGAATGAGCAGTTCTTC; CDR3 protein: CASSLGGRSNEQFF
J gene: TRBJ1-1; clone size: many; D gene: NA; V gene: TRBV30; CDR3 DNA: TGTGCCTGGAGCCCAGGAATCGCTGAAGCTTTCTTT; CDR3 protein: CAWSPGIAEAFF
J gene: TRBJ1-5; clone size: NA; D gene: TRBD1; V gene: TRBV29-1; CDR3 DNA: TGCAGCGTTGGGACAGGGGACAATCAGCCCCAGCATTTT; CDR3 protein: CSVGTGDNQPQHF
J gene: TRBJ1-4; clone size: NA; D gene: TRBD1; V gene: TRBV18; CDR3 DNA: TGTGCCAGCTCACCCCGGACAGGCCCCAATGAAAAACTGTTTTTT; CDR3 protein: CASSPRTGPNEKLFF
J gene: TRBJ1-1; clone size: NA; D gene: NA; V gene: TRBV2; CDR3 DNA: TGTGCCAGCAGTGAATCCAGGGGCACTGAAGCTTTCTTT; CDR3 protein: CASSESRGTEAFF
J gene: TRBJ2-3; clone size: NA; D gene: TRBD1; V gene: TRBV9; CDR3 DNA: TGTGCCAGCAGCCCGGGACAGGTCACAGATACGCAGTATTTT; CDR3 protein: CASSPGQVTDTQYF
J gene: TRBJ2-7; clone size: NA; D gene: TRBD1; V gene: TRBV29-1; CDR3 DNA: TGCAGCGTTAGTCTCGGACAGGGGTCCTACGAGCAGTACTTC; CDR3 protein: CSVSLGQGSYEQYF
J gene: TRBJ2-3; clone size: NA; D gene: TRBD1; V gene: TRBV5-1; CDR3 DNA: TGCGCCAGCAGCAAAGGACAGGGGGCGGTAGATACGCAGTATTTT; CDR3 protein: CASSKGQGAVDTQYF
J gene: TRBJ2-3; clone size: NA; D gene: NA; V gene: TRBV27; CDR3 DNA: TGTGCCAGCAGACGAATTTTTGAGGGCACAGATACGCAGTATTTT; CDR3 protein: CASRRIFEGTDTQYF
J gene: TRBJ2-6; clone size: NA; D gene: TRBD2; V gene: TRBV7-6; CDR3 DNA: TGTGCCAGCAGCCCGCGAGGTGGGACTAGCGGGAGGGCCGGGGCCAACGTCCTGACTTTC; CDR3 protein: CASSPRGGTSGRAGANVLTF
J gene: TRBJ1-1; clone size: NA; D gene: NA; V gene: TRBV30; CDR3 DNA: TGTGCCTGGAATACGGAGAGGGTTGGTTCGGCTTTCTTT; CDR3 protein: CAWNTERVGSAFF
J gene: TRBJ2-7; clone size: NA; D gene: NA; V gene: TRBV7-2; CDR3 DNA: TGTGCCAGCAGCTTATTCGGGGGTACCTACGAGCAGTACTTC; CDR3 protein: CASSLFGGTYEQYF
J gene: TRBJ1-2; clone size: NA; D gene: NA; V gene: TRBV19; CDR3 DNA: TGTGCCAGTAGCCGGGATCGCGTTTATGGCTACACCTTC; CDR3 protein: CASSRDRVYGYTF
J gene: TRBJ1-5; clone size: NA; D gene: NA; V gene: TRBV7-2; CDR3 DNA: TGTGCCAGCAGCTTAGGGGAGGCGGATAACAATCAGCCCCAGCATTTT; CDR3 protein: CASSLGEADNNQPQHF
J gene: TRBJ1-1; clone size: NA; D gene: NA; V gene: TRBV15; CDR3 DNA: TGTGCCACCAGCCCGGGACTACGGAACACTGAAGCTTTCTTT; CDR3 protein: CATSPGLRNTEAFF
J gene: TRBJ1-2; clone size: NA; D gene: NA; V gene: TRBV7-8; CDR3 DNA: TGTGCCAGCCATACCTATAACTATGGCTACACCTTC; CDR3 protein: CASHTYNYGYTF
J gene: TRBJ1-2; clone size: many; D gene: TRBD1; V gene: TRBV11-2; CDR3 DNA: TGTGCCAGCAGCCCAGGACAGGGGCTGAATGGCTACACCTTC; CDR3 protein: CASSPGQGLNGYTF
J gene: TRBJ2-1; clone size: NA; D gene: TRBD2; V gene: TRBV2; CDR3 DNA: TGTGCCAGCAGTGTAACTAGCGGGAAGGATGAGCAGTTCTTC; CDR3 protein: CASSVTSGKDEQFF
J gene: TRBJ2-7; clone size: once; D gene: TRBD2; V gene: TRBV5-6; CDR3 DNA: TGTGCCAGCAGCCCACCCGCGAGCGGGAGCTCCTACGAGCAGTACTTC; CDR3 protein: CASSPPASGSSYEQYF
J gene: TRBJ2-3; clone size: NA; D gene: NA; V gene: TRBV7-9; CDR3 DNA: TGTGCCAGCAGCTTAAGTAGCGGAAGCACAGATACGCAGTATTTT; CDR3 protein: CASSLSSGSTDTQYF
J gene: TRBJ2-7; clone size: NA; D gene: TRBD1; V gene: TRBV30; CDR3 DNA: TGTGCCTGCGGCCCCAGGGGGCGAAGCTCCTACGAGCAGTACTTC; CDR3 protein: CACGPRGRSSYEQYF
J gene: TRBJ2-2; clone size: few; D gene: TRBD1; V gene: TRBV5-1; CDR3 DNA: TGCGCCAGCAGCCGTGACAGGGAATTCGTTAGGGCCGGGGAGCTGTTTTTT; CDR3 protein: CASSRDREFVRAGELFF
J gene: TRBJ1-5; clone size: few; D gene: NA; V gene: TRBV10-2; CDR3 DNA: TGCGCCAGCTCCATGGGGCGAAGCAATCAGCCCCAGCATTTT; CDR3 protein: CASSMGRSNQPQHF
J gene: TRBJ2-7; clone size: NA; D gene: NA; V gene: TRBV5-6; CDR3 DNA: TGTGCCAGCAGTCGGTACTCCCTCTCCTACGAGCAGTACTTC; CDR3 protein: CASSRYSLSYEQYF
J gene: TRBJ1-4; clone size: NA; D gene: TRBD1; V gene: TRBV19; CDR3 DNA: TGTGCCAGTAGCCGGGGACAGGGGCATGAAAAACTGTTTTTT; CDR3 protein: CASSRGQGHEKLFF
J gene: TRBJ2-5; clone size: NA; D gene: NA; V gene: TRBV29-1; CDR3 DNA: TGCAGCGTCGTAACGACTATAGGGACCCAGTACTTC; CDR3 protein: CSVVTTIGTQYF
J gene: TRBJ2-5; clone size: NA; D gene: TRBD1; V gene: TRBV6-5; CDR3 DNA: TGTGCCAGCAGTTACCCCACAGGGGGGCAAGAGACCCAGTACTTC; CDR3 protein: CASSYPTGGQETQYF
J gene: TRBJ2-7; clone size: NA; D gene: NA; V gene: TRBV29-1; CDR3 DNA: TGCAGCGTTGGGAGAGCTCGGTACGAGCAGTACTTC; CDR3 protein: CSVGRARYEQYF
J gene: TRBJ2-2; clone size: many; D gene: NA; V gene: TRBV11-3; CDR3 DNA: TGTGCCAGCAGCTTAGGAGAAGGGGCGGATTGGACCGGGGAGCTGTTTTTT; CDR3 protein: CASSLGEGADWTGELFF
J gene: TRBJ1-3; clone size: once; D gene: NA; V gene: TRBV7-2; CDR3 DNA: TGTGCCAGCAGCTTAGTCGGGTTCTCTGGAAACACCATATATTTT; CDR3 protein: CASSLVGFSGNTIYF
J gene: TRBJ2-7; clone size: once; D gene: TRBD2; V gene: TRBV11-1; CDR3 DNA: TGTGCCAGCAGCTTAGCGGGAGGGCCGGGGTACGAGCAGTACTTC; CDR3 protein: CASSLAGGPGYEQYF
J gene: TRBJ2-5; clone size: NA; D gene: NA; V gene: TRBV7-2; CDR3 DNA: TGTGCCAGCAGCGTAGTTAGCGGTCAGGAAGAGACCCAGTACTTC; CDR3 protein: CASSVVSGQEETQYF
J gene: TRBJ1-4; clone size: NA; D gene: NA; V gene: TRBV27; CDR3 DNA: TGTGCCAGCAGTTTATCGTGGACAGCTAATGAAAAACTGTTTTTT; CDR3 protein: CASSLSWTANEKLFF